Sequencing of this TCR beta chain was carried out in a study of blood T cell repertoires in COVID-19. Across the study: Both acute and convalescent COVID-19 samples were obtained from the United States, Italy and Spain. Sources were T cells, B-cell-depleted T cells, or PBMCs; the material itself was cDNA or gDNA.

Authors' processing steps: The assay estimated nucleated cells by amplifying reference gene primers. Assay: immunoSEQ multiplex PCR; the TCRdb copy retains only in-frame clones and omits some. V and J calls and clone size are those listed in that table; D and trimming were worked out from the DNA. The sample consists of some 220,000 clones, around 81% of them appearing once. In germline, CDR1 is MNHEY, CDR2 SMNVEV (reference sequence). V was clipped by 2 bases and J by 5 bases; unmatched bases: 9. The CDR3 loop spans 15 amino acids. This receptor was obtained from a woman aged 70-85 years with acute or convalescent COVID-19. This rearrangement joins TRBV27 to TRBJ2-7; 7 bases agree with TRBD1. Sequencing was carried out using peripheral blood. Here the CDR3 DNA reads TGTGCCAGCAGTTTAGCCCTACAGGGGACCGACGAGCAGTACGTC. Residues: CASSLALQGTDEQYV.